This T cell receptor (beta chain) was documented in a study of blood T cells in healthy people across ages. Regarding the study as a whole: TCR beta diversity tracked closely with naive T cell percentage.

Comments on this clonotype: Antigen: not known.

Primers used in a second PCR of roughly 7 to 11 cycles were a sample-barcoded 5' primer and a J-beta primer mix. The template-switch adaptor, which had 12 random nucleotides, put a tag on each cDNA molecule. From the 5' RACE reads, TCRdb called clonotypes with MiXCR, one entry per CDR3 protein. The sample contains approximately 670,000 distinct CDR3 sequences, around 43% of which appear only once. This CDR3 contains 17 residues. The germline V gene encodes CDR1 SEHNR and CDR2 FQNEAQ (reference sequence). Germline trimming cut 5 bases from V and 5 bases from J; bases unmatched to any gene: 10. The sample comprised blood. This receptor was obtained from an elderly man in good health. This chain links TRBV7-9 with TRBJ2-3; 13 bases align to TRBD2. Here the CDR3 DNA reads TGTGCCAGCAGCCCGGGGACTAGCGGGGCTCAGGGAGATACGCAGTATTTT. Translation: CASSPGTSGAQGDTQYF.